The 20 T cell receptor beta chains given below trace back to one sample, sequenced in a study of blood T cell repertoires in COVID-19. TCRdb's copy holds only in-frame clones and misses some; the assay was immunoSEQ multiplex PCR. Of some 150,000 clones in the sample, 75% to 80% were seen once. Sequences were obtained from peripheral blood. These receptors came from a man aged 80 or over with acute or convalescent COVID-19.

This clone has a single count. The V gene is TRBV7-6, the J gene TRBJ1-1, with 8 nucleotides matching TRBD1. This CDR3 contains 16 residues. V gave up 5 bases and J gave up 0 bases; unmatched junction bases: 8. Germline CDR1 and CDR2: SGHVS and FNYEAQ. CDR3 sequence: CASSTQTGALNTEAFF. In DNA form, the CDR3 reads TGTGCCAGCAGCACCCAGACAGGGGCTCTGAACACTGAAGCTTTCTTT. The full variable domain, in which reference TRBV7-6 and TRBJ1-1 provide the parts outside the CDR3, is GAGVSQSPRYKVTKRGQDVALRCDPISGHVSLYWYRQALGQGPEFLTYFNYEAQQDKSGLPNDRFSAERPEGSISTLTIQRTEQRDSAMYRCASSTQTGALNTEAFFGQGTRLTVV.

The V and J genes are TRBV9 and TRBJ1-1; no clear D. Germline values: CDR1 SGDLS, CDR2 YYNGEE. V dropped 1 base and J dropped 4 bases, with 8 bases sitting between them. This CDR3 region has 13 residues. CDR3 sequence reads: CASSVTFRTEAFF. The CDR3 nucleotides are TGTGCCAGCAGCGTAACTTTCCGCACTGAAGCTTTCTTT.

The rearrangement links TRBV10-2 to TRBJ1-5; 8 bases match TRBD1. The CDR3 consists of 12 residues. Germline values: CDR1 WSHSY, CDR2 SAAADI. V dropped 6 bases and J dropped 5; count of bases not matched to a gene: 0. This CDR3 is CASRTGDQPQHF. The CDR3 DNA reads as TGCGCCAGCAGGACAGGGGATCAGCCCCAGCATTTT.

The CDR3 sequence is CASGLGGVYNEQFF. DNA for the CDR3: TGTGCTAGTGGTTTGGGGGGGGTCTACAATGAGCAGTTCTTC. This chain joins TRBV12-5 and TRBJ2-1, with D maybe TRBD2 (6 bases). There are 14 residues in the CDR3. V lost 1 base to trimming and J lost 3 bases, with 7 bases between them. CDR1 is LGHNT, CDR2 FRNRAP, per germline.

The chain recombines TRBV11-3 with TRBJ2-2; D is perhaps TRBD2 (6 bases). Per germline, CDR1 SGHNT and CDR2 YENEEA. The CDR3 consists of 17 residues. Trimming pared 5 bases from V and 1 base from J, leaving 17 bases between. CDR3 sequence: CASSLHAGLGNTGELFF. In nucleotides, the CDR3 is TGTGCCAGCAGCCTCCATGCGGGACTGGGGAACACCGGGGAGCTGTTTTTT.

The chain recombines TRBV11-3 with TRBJ1-3, with D possibly being TRBD1 (5 bases). Germline V lookup: CDR1 SGHNT, CDR2 YENEEA. CDR3 length: 15 amino acids. The germline V and J ends were trimmed by 5 bases and 3 bases, with 14 bases remaining between them. The CDR3 loop is CASSPDSNLGNTIYF. The CDR3 nucleotides read TGTGCCAGCAGCCCAGACAGCAACCTTGGAAACACCATATATTTT.

The chain is built from TRBV12-3 or TRBV12-4 and TRBJ2-1; the match to TRBD2 covers 11 bases. Trimming removed 6 bases from V and 12 bases from J; junction bases left unmatched: 7. The CDR3 extends over 13 amino acids. The CDR3 DNA reads TGTGCCAGCAGCCAACTAGCGGGGGATGGGCAGTTCTTC. This gives the protein CASSQLAGDGQFF.

V gene TRBV5-5 combines with J gene TRBJ1-2; D is unclear. The germline V gene has CDR1 SGHKS and CDR2 YYEKEE (reference sequence). V was clipped by 4 bases and J by 3 bases, with 16 bases between them. The CDR3 is 15 amino acids. The CDR3 protein is CASSPRSSLDYGYTF. CDR3 in DNA: TGTGCCAGCAGCCCGAGGTCCTCCCTTGACTATGGCTACACCTTC.

V is TRBV5-5 and J is TRBJ2-4, with D perhaps TRBD2 (6 bases). Trimming took 1 base from V and 0 from J, leaving 11 bases between them. CDR3 size: 16 residues. The germline V gene has CDR1 SGHKS and CDR2 YYEKEE (reference sequence). The CDR3 sequence is CASSLWGDLAKNIQYF. CDR3 nucleotides: TGTGCCAGCAGCTTGTGGGGGGACCTAGCCAAAAACATTCAGTACTTC.

This clone was seen only once. V gene TRBV7-9 combines with J gene TRBJ1-5; D gene ambiguous. The V gene's germline CDR1 is SEHNR and CDR2 FQNEAQ (reference sequence). This CDR3 has 13 amino acids. Trimming pared 5 bases from V and 7 bases from J, leaving 12 bases between. For the CDR3, the DNA is TGTGCCAGCAGCCTCGGGAACCAACAGCCCCAGCATTTT. Protein: CASSLGNQQPQHF.

The rearrangement uses TRBV28 and TRBJ1-5, with 8 bases aligning to TRBD1. The CDR3 totals 16 residues. After removal of 5 bases from V and 6 bases from J, the junction contained 12 bases not matched to a gene. Per the germline V gene, CDR1 is MDHEN and CDR2 is SYDVKM. Written as DNA, the CDR3 is TGTGCCAGCAGTGTGCTAACAGGGGGAGGGGCTCAGCCCCAGCATTTT. It encodes CASSVLTGGGAQPQHF.

In this sample, this clone turned up once. This chain links TRBV5-5 with TRBJ1-2, with D perhaps TRBD1 (6 bases). Trimming left V 4 bases short and J 4 bases short, with 20 bases between. The CDR3 length is 16 residues. The germline V gene encodes CDR1 SGHKS and CDR2 YYEKEE (reference sequence). This chain's CDR3 is CASSPGRGAGSYGYTF. For the CDR3, the DNA is TGTGCCAGCAGCCCCGGGAGGGGGGCAGGGAGCTATGGCTACACCTTC.

The rearrangement uses TRBV11-2 and TRBJ2-5; D unclear. CDR1 is SGHAT, CDR2 FQNNGV, per germline. Trimming left V 4 bases short and J 5 bases short, with 8 bases between. This CDR3 is 12 amino acids long. CDR3 in DNA: TGTGCCAGCAGCTCCCGCCGGGAGACCCAGTACTTC. Its translation is CASSSRRETQYF.

The chain employs TRBV19 and TRBJ2-2, with D uncertain. This CDR3 is built from 14 residues. The V gene's germline CDR1 is LNHDA and CDR2 SQIVND (reference sequence). V lost 5 bases, J lost 7 bases, and 14 bases lay in between. The CDR3 is CASSFLSYGGELFF. CDR3 in DNA: TGTGCCAGTAGTTTCTTAAGTTACGGCGGGGAGCTGTTTTTT. The variable domain in full, with the rest retrieved from reference TRBV19 and TRBJ2-2, is DGGITQSPKYLFRKEGQNVTLSCEQNLNHDAMYWYRQDPGQGLRLIYYSQIVNDFQKGDIAEGYSVSREKKESFPLTVTSAQKNPTAFYLCASSFLSYGGELFFGEGSRLTVL.

The rearrangement uses TRBV5-1 and TRBJ1-1; D unclear. The CDR3 sequence is 14 residues long. Per the germline V gene, CDR1 is SGHRS and CDR2 is YFSETQ. V gave up 0 bases and J gave up 4 bases, with 10 bases separating them. The CDR3 loop reads CASSLGRTPTEAFF. CDR3 DNA sequence: TGCGCCAGCAGCTTGGGCAGGACTCCCACTGAAGCTTTCTTT.

This chain links TRBV3-1 (or the pseudogene TRBV3-2) with TRBJ2-1; 7 nucleotides agree with TRBD2. Germline CDR1 reads LGHDT; CDR2 reads YNNKEL (reference sequence). The CDR3 is 15 amino acids. V shed 0 bases and J 8 bases; nucleotides not matched to a gene: 7. The CDR3 bases are TGTGCCAGCAGCCAAGATGGCTCCCGGGGGGATGAGCAGTTCTTC. The encoded protein is CASSQDGSRGDEQFF.

The chain combines TRBV9 with TRBJ1-2; 9 bases line up with TRBD1. The CDR3 length is 17 residues. CDR1 is SGDLS and CDR2 is YYNGEE in the germline V gene. J gave up 3 bases and V 4 bases, and 13 bases lay outside the gene matches. The CDR3 sequence is CASSPSGTGFPYYGYTF. CDR3 DNA sequence: TGTGCCAGCAGCCCGTCCGGGACAGGGTTCCCGTACTATGGCTACACCTTC.

The DNA of the CDR3 is TGTGCCAGCAGCCCCGGGACAGGCTTTTCTGGAAACACCATATATTTT. It is translated as CASSPGTGFSGNTIYF. V and J are TRBV2 and TRBJ1-3, with TRBD1 matching over 8 bases. The V gene's germline CDR1 is SNHLY and CDR2 FYNNEI. The CDR3 spans 16 residues. Trimming took 6 bases from V and 1 from J; bases not matched to a gene: 8.

This clone showed up just a few times. The chain employs TRBV7-9 and TRBJ2-7; TRBD1 matches at 8 bases. Trimming at V came to 5 bases and at J to 1 base, leaving 7 bases not matched to a gene. This CDR3 is 15 amino acids long. Per the germline V gene, CDR1 is SEHNR and CDR2 is FQNEAQ (reference sequence). The CDR3 is CASSLSGTGSYEQYF. The CDR3, as DNA: TGTGCCAGCAGCCTATCCGGGACAGGATCCTACGAGCAGTACTTC.

The chain carries TRBV7-8 and TRBJ2-7; a weak D match, TRBD1 (7 bases). Trimming took 8 bases from V and 3 from J, leaving 20 bases between them. Germline V CDR1 and CDR2: SGHVS, FQNEAQ. The CDR3 sequence is 15 residues long. The CDR3: CASAPRRDSIYEQYV. CDR3 DNA sequence: TGTGCCAGCGCCCCGAGGAGGGACAGCATCTACGAGCAGTACGTC.